A single sample gave rise to the 17 T cell receptor beta chains below, sequenced in a study of identical twins. In TCRdb, the 5' RACE reads were re-called with MiXCR into one record per CDR3 protein. Here the sample spans a few hundred thousand distinct CDR3 sequences, 9% to 10% being singletons. Specimen: naive T cells sorted from blood. These receptor sequences come from a woman aged 45-65 years in good health.

This chain connects TRBV30 to TRBJ1-1; no clear D gene. The CDR3 has 12 amino acids. Germline-derived CDR1 and CDR2 are GTSNPN and SVGIG (reference sequence). V lost 2 bases and J 0 bases, leaving 4 bases between the germline ends. The CDR3 reads CAWSRVNTEAFF. The CDR3 region has the DNA TGTGCCTGGAGTAGAGTGAACACTGAAGCTTTCTTT. The whole variable domain, filled in from reference TRBV30 and TRBJ1-1, reads SQTIHQWPATLVQPVGSPLSLECTVEGTSNPNLYWYRQAAGRGLQLLFYSVGIGQISSEVPQNLSASRPQDRQFILSSKKLLLSDSGFYLCAWSRVNTEAFFGQGTRLTVV.

This clonotype appeared many times. The genes are TRBV7-2 and TRBJ1-1, with D possibly matching TRBD1 (5 bases). Trimming shortened V by 5 bases and J by 0 bases, and 10 bases separated the two germline ends. The CDR3 is 14 amino acids. Germline lookup yields CDR1 SGHTA and CDR2 FQGNSA. The DNA of the CDR3 is TGTGCCAGCAGCCCACGGGGGATGAACACTGAAGCTTTCTTT. Protein sequence: CASSPRGMNTEAFF.

This clonotype came up a few times. CDR3 sequence reads: CASSGTGGDIQYF. The CDR3 DNA reads TGCGCCAGCAGCGGAACAGGGGGGGACATTCAGTACTTC. This chain uses TRBV5-1 with TRBJ2-4, with D possibly being TRBD1 (8 bases). The germline gives CDR1 SGHRS, CDR2 YFSETQ. The CDR3 contains 13 residues. V lost 4 bases and J 8 bases, leaving 13 bases between the germline ends. Full variable domain (missing parts from reference TRBV5-1 and TRBJ2-4): KAGVTQTPRYLIKTRGQQVTLSCSPISGHRSVSWYQQTPGQGLQFLFEYFSETQRNKGNFPGRFSGRQFSNSRSEMNVSTLELGDSALYLCASSGTGGDIQYFGAGTRLSVL.

This clonotype has at least ten counts. The chain links TRBV6-6 to TRBJ1-3, with TRBD1 identical over 11 bases. The CDR3 totals 15 residues. The V and J ends lost 6 bases and 7 bases, in that order; junction bases with no gene match: 8. Germline assignment: CDR1 MNHNY and CDR2 SVGAGI (reference sequence). Here the CDR3 reads CASSLGQGAPNTIYF. The CDR3 nucleotides are TGTGCCAGCAGCTTAGGACAGGGGGCTCCCAACACCATATATTTT.

V gene TRBV3-1 combines with J gene TRBJ2-2; D is uncertain. The CDR3 is made up of 13 amino acids. V lost 6 bases to trimming and J lost 4 bases, with 9 bases between them. Germline V CDR1 and CDR2: LGHDT, YNNKEL (reference sequence). The CDR3 sequence: CASRGPTTGELFF. The CDR3 bases are TGTGCCAGCAGGGGCCCCACCACCGGGGAGCTGTTTTTT.

In this sample, this clonotype turned up many times. V gene TRBV4-2 combines with J gene TRBJ2-1; D might be TRBD1 or TRBD2, each matching 6 bases. V lost 0 bases to trimming and J lost 8 bases, with 17 bases between them. Germline-derived CDR1 and CDR2 are LGHNA and YNFKEQ. The CDR3 runs 16 residues. CDR3 residues: CASSQDPGTGGHEQFF. The CDR3 DNA is TGTGCCAGCAGCCAAGATCCAGGGACTGGGGGGCATGAGCAGTTCTTC.

The chain employs TRBV15 and TRBJ2-3, with 10 bases identical to TRBD2. Per the germline V gene, CDR1 is LNHNV and CDR2 is YYDKDF (reference sequence). This CDR3 is built from 17 residues. V lost 0 bases and J lost 4; bases outside the gene matches: 7. For the CDR3, the DNA is TGTGCCACCAGCAGAGAGGGGCTAGCGGGAGTGGCAGATACGCAGTATTTT. This codes for CATSREGLAGVADTQYF. The full variable domain, its missing parts supplied by reference TRBV15 and TRBJ2-3, is DAMVIQNPRYQVTQFGKPVTLSCSQTLNHNVMYWYQQKSSQAPKLLFHYYDKDFNNEADTPDNFQSRRPNTSFCFLDIRSPGLGDTAMYLCATSREGLAGVADTQYFGPGTRLTVL.

In this sample, this clonotype turned up a few times. The chain couples TRBV5-1 to TRBJ2-2; perhaps TRBD2 as D (6 bases). Trimming removed 6 bases at V and 0 bases at J, with 12 bases between. This CDR3 is 15 amino acids long. Germline CDR1 is SGHRS and CDR2 is YFSETQ. The CDR3 coding sequence is TGCGCCAGCACGGAAGCGGGTTCGAACACCGGGGAGCTGTTTTTT. Translated: CASTEAGSNTGELFF. The full variable domain, completed using reference TRBV5-1 and TRBJ2-2, is KAGVTQTPRYLIKTRGQQVTLSCSPISGHRSVSWYQQTPGQGLQFLFEYFSETQRNKGNFPGRFSGRQFSNSRSEMNVSTLELGDSALYLCASTEAGSNTGELFFGEGSRLTVL.

This clonotype appeared a few times. V gene TRBV14 combines with J gene TRBJ2-7, with D perhaps matching TRBD1 or TRBD2 (6 bases each). This CDR3 has 15 amino acids. With 6 bases removed from V and 2 bases from J, the gap between germline ends came to 17 bases. Germline V gene data show CDR1 as SGHDN and CDR2 as FVKESK. The CDR3 DNA sequence: TGTGCCAGCAGGCAAAGGGGGGCAGGAGCCTACGAGCAGTACTTC. Protein: CASRQRGAGAYEQYF. Supplemented by reference TRBV14 and TRBJ2-7, the full variable domain reads EAGVTQFPSHSVIEKGQTVTLRCDPISGHDNLYWYRRVMGKEIKFLLHFVKESKQDESGMPNNRFLAERTGGTYSTLKVQPAELEDSGVYFCASRQRGAGAYEQYFGPGTRLTVT.

This chain joins TRBV5-1 and TRBJ2-1; perhaps TRBD2 as D (7 bases). Trimming cost V 3 bases and J 10 bases, with 26 bases left between them. CDR3 length: 17 amino acids. Germline CDR1 reads SGHRS; CDR2 reads YFSETQ. CDR3 protein: CASSSHTASSRGGEQFF. CDR3 DNA: TGCGCCAGCAGCTCACACACCGCATCGAGTAGGGGGGGCGAGCAGTTCTTC.

A remark on this clonotype: This may arise from a read error, as a much more abundant clone is one base away. The gene calls are TRBV29-1 and TRBJ2-3; the D is unclear. There are 14 residues in the CDR3. Trimming removed 6 bases from V and 3 bases from J, with 16 bases in between. From germline, CDR1 is SQVTM and CDR2 ANQGSEA. CDR3 sequence (DNA): TGCAGCGTCGCGATGACAAATGCGACAGATACGCAGTATTTT. Amino acids: CSVAMTNATDTQYF.

This chain uses TRBV11-3 with TRBJ2-5; D is ambiguous. The germline gives CDR1 SGHNT, CDR2 YENEEA. This CDR3 is 13 amino acids long. Trimming stripped 3 bases from V and 4 bases from J, with 9 bases between. The CDR3 nucleotides are TGTGCCAGCAGCTTTGAGATCGTAGAGACCCAGTACTTC. Protein product: CASSFEIVETQYF.

This chain links TRBV7-6 with TRBJ2-3; 7 nucleotides agree with TRBD2. Germline V gene data show CDR1 as SGHVS and CDR2 as FNYEAQ. This CDR3 spans 14 amino acids. V gave up 1 base and J gave up 9 bases; unmatched junction bases: 7. The CDR3, as DNA: TGTGCCAGCAGCTTAGGTGGCTGGGAGGGGACGCAGTATTTT. Translation gives CASSLGGWEGTQYF.

A few counts support this clonotype. The chain joins TRBV24-1 to TRBJ2-1; TRBD2 agrees at 13 bases. The J segment lost 8 bases and the V segment lost 4 bases, leaving 10 bases of the junction unmatched. Germline assignment: CDR1 KGHDR and CDR2 SFDVKD. The CDR3 sequence is 17 residues long. The CDR3 protein is CATSDPQLAGGPHEQFF. The CDR3 region has the DNA TGTGCCACCAGTGACCCCCAACTAGCGGGAGGGCCTCATGAGCAGTTCTTC.

This clonotype was seen repeatedly, ten times or more. The rearrangement links TRBV7-2 to TRBJ2-6; D uncertain. The CDR3 runs 15 residues. V was shortened by 5 bases and J by 0 bases, with 8 bases between the two germline ends. The germline V gene has CDR1 SGHTA and CDR2 FQGNSA. CDR3 in amino acids: CASSRDFSGANVLTF. The CDR3 nucleotides read TGTGCCAGCAGCCGCGATTTCTCTGGGGCCAACGTCCTGACTTTC.

The V and J genes are TRBV3-1 and TRBJ2-3, with D possibly called TRBD1 or TRBD2 (5 bases each). Deletions cut 5 bases from V and 5 bases from J, with 14 bases between. The CDR3 consists of 14 residues. Looked up from germline, CDR1 is LGHDT and CDR2 is YNNKEL (reference sequence). In DNA, the CDR3 is TGTGCCAGCAGCTACCGGGACGGTGGAGATACGCAGTATTTT. This sequence encodes CASSYRDGGDTQYF.

This rearrangement joins TRBV6-2 or TRBV6-3 to TRBJ1-1; 7 bases are shared with TRBD1. The CDR3 length is 14 residues. Germline V CDR1 and CDR2: MNHEY, SVGEGT. V trimming: 7 bases; J trimming: 1 base; junction bases outside the gene matches: 6. The DNA for the CDR3 is TGTGCCAGCACCTCCGGGACAGCGAACACTGAAGCTTTCTTT. Translated: CASTSGTANTEAFF.